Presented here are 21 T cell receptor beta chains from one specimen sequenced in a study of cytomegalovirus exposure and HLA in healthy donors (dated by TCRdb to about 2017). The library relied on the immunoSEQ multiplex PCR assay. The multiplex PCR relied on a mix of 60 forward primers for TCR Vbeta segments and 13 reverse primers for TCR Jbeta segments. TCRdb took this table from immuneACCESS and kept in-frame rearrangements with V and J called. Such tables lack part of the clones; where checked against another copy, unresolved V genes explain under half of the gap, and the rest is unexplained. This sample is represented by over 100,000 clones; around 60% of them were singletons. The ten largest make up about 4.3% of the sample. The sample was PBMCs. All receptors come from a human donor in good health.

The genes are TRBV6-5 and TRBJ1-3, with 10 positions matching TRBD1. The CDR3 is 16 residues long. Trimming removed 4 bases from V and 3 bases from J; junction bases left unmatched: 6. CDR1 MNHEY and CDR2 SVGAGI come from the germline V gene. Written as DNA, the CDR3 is TGTGCCAGCAGTTCCGGACAGGGGGACGGTGGAAACACCATATATTTT. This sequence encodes CASSSGQGDGGNTIYF.

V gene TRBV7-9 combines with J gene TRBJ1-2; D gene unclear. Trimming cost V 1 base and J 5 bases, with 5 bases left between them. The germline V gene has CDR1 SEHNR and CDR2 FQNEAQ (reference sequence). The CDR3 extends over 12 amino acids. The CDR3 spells CASSLGPYGYTF. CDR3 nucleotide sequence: TGTGCCAGCAGCTTAGGGCCGTATGGCTACACCTTC.

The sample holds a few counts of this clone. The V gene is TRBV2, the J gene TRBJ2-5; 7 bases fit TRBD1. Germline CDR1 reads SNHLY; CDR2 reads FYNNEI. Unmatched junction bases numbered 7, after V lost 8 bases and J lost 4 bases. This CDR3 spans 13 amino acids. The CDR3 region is CASYDRVGETQYF. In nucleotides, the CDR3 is TGTGCCAGCTATGACAGGGTCGGAGAGACCCAGTACTTC.

The chain's CDR3 is CSVRTSGVNYEQYF. CDR3 DNA sequence: TGCAGCGTCCGGACTAGCGGGGTAAACTACGAGCAGTACTTC. The J gene is TRBJ2-7, the V gene TRBV29-1; 12 bases map to TRBD2. The CDR3 has 14 residues. Germline V gene data show CDR1 as SQVTM and CDR2 as ANQGSEA. The ends lost 6 bases at V and 3 bases at J; junction bases unmatched: 6.

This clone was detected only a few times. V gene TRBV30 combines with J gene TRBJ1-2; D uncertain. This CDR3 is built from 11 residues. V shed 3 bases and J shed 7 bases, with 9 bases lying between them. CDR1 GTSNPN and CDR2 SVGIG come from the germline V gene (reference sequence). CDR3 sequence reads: CAWRVGSGYTF. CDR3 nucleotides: TGTGCCTGGAGAGTGGGGAGTGGCTACACCTTC. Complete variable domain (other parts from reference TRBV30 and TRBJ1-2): SQTIHQWPATLVQPVGSPLSLECTVEGTSNPNLYWYRQAAGRGLQLLFYSVGIGQISSEVPQNLSASRPQDRQFILSSKKLLLSDSGFYLCAWRVGSGYTFGSGTRLTVV.

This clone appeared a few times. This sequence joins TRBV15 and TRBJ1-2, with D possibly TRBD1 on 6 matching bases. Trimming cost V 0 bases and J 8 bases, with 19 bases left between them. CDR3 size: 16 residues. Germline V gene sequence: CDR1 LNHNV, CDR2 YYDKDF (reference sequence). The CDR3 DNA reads TGTGCCACCAGCAGAGATTCCCTTGACAGGACGGGAGGCTACACCTTC. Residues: CATSRDSLDRTGGYTF.

CDR3 nucleotides: TGCGCCAGCAGCCTAGCATTGTCCGGGGAGCTGTTTTTT. This encodes CASSLALSGELFF. The chain carries TRBV5-1 and TRBJ2-2, with D maybe TRBD2 (5 bases). The CDR3 contains 13 residues. Germline V gives CDR1 SGHRS, CDR2 YFSETQ. The germline V and J ends were trimmed by 4 bases and 6 bases, with 10 bases remaining between them.

CDR3 sequence (DNA): TGTGCCAGCCGGGGGACAGTCACCCCCCGAGTGCAGGCTAATGAAAAACTGTTTTTT. This sequence encodes CASRGTVTPRVQANEKLFF. The V gene is TRBV6-4, the J gene TRBJ1-4; 7 positions match TRBD1. Germline V gives CDR1 MRHNA, CDR2 SNTAGT. The CDR3 has 19 residues. After removal of 8 bases from V and 3 bases from J, the junction contained 21 bases not matched to a gene.

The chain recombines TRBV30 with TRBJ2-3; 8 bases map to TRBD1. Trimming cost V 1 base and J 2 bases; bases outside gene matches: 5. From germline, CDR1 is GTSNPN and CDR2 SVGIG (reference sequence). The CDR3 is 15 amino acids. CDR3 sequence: CAWSAMGQDTDTQYF. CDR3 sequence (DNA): TGTGCCTGGAGTGCGATGGGACAGGACACAGATACGCAGTATTTT.

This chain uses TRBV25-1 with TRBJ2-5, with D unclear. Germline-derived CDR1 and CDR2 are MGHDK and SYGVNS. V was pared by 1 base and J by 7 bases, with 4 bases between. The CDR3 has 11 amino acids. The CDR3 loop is CASSESGTQYF. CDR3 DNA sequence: TGTGCCAGCAGTGAATCGGGGACCCAGTACTTC.

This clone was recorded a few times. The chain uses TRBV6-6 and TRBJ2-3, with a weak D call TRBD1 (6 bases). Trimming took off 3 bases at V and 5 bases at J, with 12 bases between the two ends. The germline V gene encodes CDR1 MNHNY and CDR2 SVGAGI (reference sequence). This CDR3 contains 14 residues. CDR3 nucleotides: TGTGCCAGCAGTTATAGGGGGTCTGGAGATACGCAGTATTTT. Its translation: CASSYRGSGDTQYF.

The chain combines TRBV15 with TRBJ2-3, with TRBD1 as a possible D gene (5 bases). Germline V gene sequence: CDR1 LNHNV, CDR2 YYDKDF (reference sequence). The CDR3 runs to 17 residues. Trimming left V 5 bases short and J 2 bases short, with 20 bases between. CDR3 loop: CATSSKTRQGYTDTQYF. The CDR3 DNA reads TGTGCCACCAGCTCGAAAACAAGGCAGGGCTACACAGATACGCAGTATTTT.

The CDR3 loop is CASSLLVGASTDTQYF. The CDR3, as DNA: TGTGCCAGCAGTTTATTGGTGGGAGCGAGCACAGATACGCAGTATTTT. The chain uses TRBV28 and TRBJ2-3; D possibly corresponds to TRBD2 (5 bases). This CDR3 has 16 amino acids. Germline V gene sequence: CDR1 MDHEN, CDR2 SYDVKM. Trimming left V 1 base short and J 0 bases short, with 11 bases between.

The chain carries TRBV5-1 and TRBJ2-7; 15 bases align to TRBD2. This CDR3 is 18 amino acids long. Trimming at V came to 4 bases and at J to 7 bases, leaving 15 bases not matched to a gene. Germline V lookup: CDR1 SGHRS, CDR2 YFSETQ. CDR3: CASSTLGLAGGEPTEQYF. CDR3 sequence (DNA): TGCGCCAGCAGCACCCTGGGACTAGCGGGAGGCGAACCTACGGAGCAGTACTTC.

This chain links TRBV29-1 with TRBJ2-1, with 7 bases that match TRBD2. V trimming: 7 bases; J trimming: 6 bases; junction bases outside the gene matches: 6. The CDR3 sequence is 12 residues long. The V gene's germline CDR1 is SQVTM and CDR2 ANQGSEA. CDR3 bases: TGCAGCGCCGGACTAGACCCCAATGAGCAGTTCTTC. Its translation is CSAGLDPNEQFF.

The CDR3 here is CASSPPGGPYEQYF. In DNA, the CDR3 is TGTGCCAGCAGCCCGCCCGGCGGCCCCTACGAGCAGTACTTC. The rearrangement uses TRBV7-9 and TRBJ2-7; D is undetermined. Trimming removed 5 bases at V and 2 bases at J, with 13 bases between. Germline values: CDR1 SEHNR, CDR2 FQNEAQ (reference sequence). This CDR3 is 14 amino acids long.

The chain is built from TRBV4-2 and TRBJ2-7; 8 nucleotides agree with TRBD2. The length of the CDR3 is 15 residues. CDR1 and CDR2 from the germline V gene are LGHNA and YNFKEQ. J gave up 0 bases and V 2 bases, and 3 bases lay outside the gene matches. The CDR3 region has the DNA TGTGCCAGCAGCCAAACTAGCGGAAGCTCCTACGAGCAGTACTTC. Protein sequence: CASSQTSGSSYEQYF.

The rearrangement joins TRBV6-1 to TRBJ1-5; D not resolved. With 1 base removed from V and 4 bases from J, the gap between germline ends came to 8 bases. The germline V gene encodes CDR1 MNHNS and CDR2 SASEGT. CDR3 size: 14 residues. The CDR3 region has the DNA TGTGCCAGCAGTGAAGTTGCGGGGAATCAGCCCCAGCATTTT. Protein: CASSEVAGNQPQHF.

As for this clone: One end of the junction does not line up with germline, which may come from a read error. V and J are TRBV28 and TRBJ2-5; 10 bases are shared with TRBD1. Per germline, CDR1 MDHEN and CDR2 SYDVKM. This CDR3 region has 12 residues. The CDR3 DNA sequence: TGTGCCAGCGGGACAGGGGACGCACCCACGGACTTC. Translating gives CASGTGDAPTDF. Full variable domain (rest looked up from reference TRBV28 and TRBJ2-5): DVKVTQSSRYLVKRTGEKVFLECVQDMDHENMFWYRQDPGLGLRLIYFSYDVKMKEKGDIPEGYSVSREKKERFSLILESASTNQTSMYLCASGTGDAPTDFGPGTRLLVL.

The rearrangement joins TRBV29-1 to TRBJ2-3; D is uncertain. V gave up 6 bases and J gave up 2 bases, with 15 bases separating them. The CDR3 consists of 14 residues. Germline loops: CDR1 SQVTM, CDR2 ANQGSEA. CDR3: CSVLGDLHTDTQYF. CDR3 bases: TGCAGCGTCCTAGGTGATCTACACACAGATACGCAGTATTTT.

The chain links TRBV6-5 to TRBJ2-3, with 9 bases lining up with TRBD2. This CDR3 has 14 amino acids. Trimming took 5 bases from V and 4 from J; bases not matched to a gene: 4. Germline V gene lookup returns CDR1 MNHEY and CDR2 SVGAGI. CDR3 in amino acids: CASSPRLAADTQYF. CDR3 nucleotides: TGTGCCAGCAGTCCACGACTAGCGGCAGATACGCAGTATTTT.